This TCR beta chain comes out of a study of control samples from healthy donors and cancer patients. The CDR3 is made up of 15 amino acids. V shed 5 bases and J 4 bases; nucleotides not matched to a gene: 8. The germline V gene encodes CDR1 SGHTA and CDR2 FQGNSA. Libraries were prepared by immunoSEQ multiplex PCR; TCRdb keeps only in-frame clonotypes and omits some of them. Here the sample spans around 130,000 clones, just under 95% being singletons. The chain recombines TRBV7-2 with TRBJ1-5; 7 bases match TRBD1. Sequenced: blood. This receptor was obtained from a man aged 25-40 years in good health. CDR3 nucleotide sequence: TGTGCCAGCAGCCGGGACAGTGGCGGGAATCAGCCCCAGCATTTT. Residues: CASSRDSGGNQPQHF. Complete variable domain (other parts from reference TRBV7-2 and TRBJ1-5): GAGVSQSPSNKVTEKGKDVELRCDPISGHTALYWYRQSLGQGLEFLIYFQGNSAPDKSGLPSDRFSAERTGGSVSTLTIQRTQQEDSAVYLCASSRDSGGNQPQHFGDGTRLSIL.